The rows below give T cell receptor beta chains drawn from one sample of a study of blood T cells in healthy people across ages. Using its own MiXCR run on the 5' RACE reads, TCRdb lists one record per CDR3 protein. The sample consists of fewer than 2,000,000 distinct CDR3 sequences, about two fifths of them appearing once. The sequenced material came from blood. These receptors originate from a human donor in good health. Both conserved end residues are part of each CDR3. A D gene is named only where the DNA matches it firmly. Size values are once, few and many counts, or a class for expanded clones, and some rows have none.

v_call,d_call,clone_size,j_call,cdr3_aa,cdr3_nt
TRBV6-6,TRBD1,few,TRBJ1-5,CASSPGTGGISQHF,TGTGCCAGCAGCCCCGGGACAGGGGGCATTTCCCAGCATTTT
TRBV9,.,.,TRBJ1-2,CASSATTDVRYGYTF,TGTGCCAGCAGCGCAACCACGGACGTTCGGTATGGCTACACCTTC
TRBV5-1,TRBD2,few,TRBJ2-5,CASSSTSDTETQYF,TGCGCCAGCAGCTCGACTAGCGATACGGAGACCCAGTACTTC
TRBV29-1,TRBD2,.,TRBJ2-7,CSVPGGAGEQYF,TGCAGCGTCCCCGGGGGGGCCGGCGAGCAGTACTTC
TRBV5-1,.,few,TRBJ2-1,CASSLQGQIDGQFF,TGCGCCAGCAGCCTGCAGGGACAAATTGACGGGCAGTTCTTC
TRBV5-1,.,.,TRBJ2-2,CASVEGSLSGELFF,TGCGCCAGCGTAGAAGGGAGTTTATCCGGGGAGCTGTTTTTT
TRBV12-3/TRBV12-4,TRBD2,.,TRBJ2-3,CASSSPERLAGLTDTQYF,TGTGCCAGCAGTTCCCCAGAACGACTAGCGGGACTCACAGATACGCAGTATTTT
TRBV5-5,.,.,TRBJ2-1,CASSFEGGTYNEQFF,TGTGCCAGCAGCTTTGAAGGGGGTACCTACAATGAGCAGTTCTTC
TRBV3-1,.,.,TRBJ1-1,CASSRNRVGTEAFF,TGTGCCAGCAGCCGAAACAGGGTGGGGACTGAAGCTTTCTTT
TRBV28,TRBD2,.,TRBJ2-3,CASRLAGYTDTQYF,TGTGCCAGCAGGCTAGCGGGGTACACAGATACGCAGTATTTT
TRBV4-3,.,.,TRBJ2-3,CASSPQFEGIFRTDTQYF,TGCGCCAGCAGCCCACAGTTTGAAGGGATTTTTCGCACAGATACGCAGTATTTT
TRBV4-2,TRBD2,many,TRBJ2-3,CASSRENAGGPDTQYF,TGTGCCAGCAGTAGGGAGAACGCGGGGGGGCCGGATACGCAGTATTTT
TRBV11-3,TRBD2,.,TRBJ2-5,CASSRPPGLAKETQYF,TGTGCCAGCAGCCGGCCGCCGGGACTAGCGAAAGAGACCCAGTACTTC
TRBV7-9,.,.,TRBJ2-3,CASRALTGIASDTQYF,TGTGCCAGCAGGGCTTTGACAGGCATTGCATCGGATACGCAGTATTTT
TRBV5-1,.,many,TRBJ1-2,CASSLEGSTNYGYTF,TGCGCCAGCAGCTTGGAAGGGTCAACTAACTATGGCTACACCTTC
TRBV13,.,.,TRBJ2-4,CASSPWGGAHAKNIQYF,TGTGCCAGCAGCCCCTGGGGGGGGGCCCATGCCAAAAACATTCAGTACTTC
TRBV29-1,TRBD1,.,TRBJ1-2,CSVDRDRAGNGYTF,TGCAGCGTTGATCGAGACAGGGCTGGCAATGGCTACACCTTC
TRBV6-6,TRBD1,.,TRBJ1-1,CASSYSRGRHTEAFF,TGTGCCAGCAGTTACTCGAGGGGGCGGCACACTGAAGCTTTCTTT
TRBV2,TRBD1,.,TRBJ2-4,CASSYSTGELNIQYF,TGTGCCAGCAGCTATTCGACAGGGGAATTGAACATTCAGTACTTC
TRBV5-1,.,few,TRBJ2-3,CASSLDYNQDTQYF,TGCGCCAGCAGCTTGGACTACAACCAAGATACGCAGTATTTT
TRBV20-1,TRBD2,.,TRBJ2-5,CRATGGGETQYF,TGCAGGGCTACAGGCGGGGGAGAGACCCAGTACTTC
TRBV12-3/TRBV12-4,.,few,TRBJ1-2,CASSSFGEGYTF,TGTGCCAGCAGCTCCTTCGGGGAAGGCTACACCTTC
TRBV20-1,.,.,TRBJ2-7,CSALDRYEQYF,TGCAGTGCTCTAGACAGGTACGAGCAGTACTTC
TRBV4-1,.,.,TRBJ2-7,CASSQRDLNPYEQYF,TGCGCCAGCAGCCAACGGGACCTCAACCCCTACGAGCAGTACTTC
TRBV5-1,.,.,TRBJ2-5,CASSPGTKQETQYF,TGCGCCAGCAGTCCCGGGACGAAACAAGAGACCCAGTACTTC
TRBV28,.,many,TRBJ2-6,CASSFSRAGANVLTF,TGTGCCAGCAGTTTCTCCCGGGCTGGGGCCAACGTCCTGACTTTC
TRBV28,TRBD2,few,TRBJ2-1,CASRGAGGVDEQFF,TGTGCCAGCAGAGGGGCGGGGGGCGTCGATGAGCAGTTCTTC
TRBV4-3,TRBD1,.,TRBJ1-5,CASSQVFGFSAGDRNQPQHF,TGCGCCAGCAGCCAAGTTTTTGGTTTCTCGGCAGGGGACAGGAATCAGCCCCAGCATTTT
TRBV20-1,.,.,TRBJ2-7,CSARVMGNVEQYF,TGCAGTGCTAGAGTAATGGGGAACGTCGAGCAGTACTTC
TRBV20-1,.,few,TRBJ1-5,CSARKDGDQPQHF,TGCAGTGCTAGAAAGGACGGCGATCAGCCCCAGCATTTT
TRBV3-1,TRBD2,.,TRBJ2-3,CASSQDLASGGASTDTQYF,TGTGCCAGCAGCCAAGACTTGGCTAGCGGGGGGGCTAGCACAGATACGCAGTATTTT
TRBV29-1,TRBD1,.,TRBJ2-3,CSVDLGQGSDTQYF,TGCAGCGTTGATCTAGGACAGGGCTCAGATACGCAGTATTTT
TRBV29-1,.,once,TRBJ2-2,CSANDRNTRELFF,TGCAGCGCTAACGACAGAAACACCAGGGAGCTGTTTTTT
TRBV9,.,.,TRBJ2-3,CASSVGRGPTYEQYF,TGTGCCAGCAGCGTAGGAAGGGGACCTACCTACGAGCAGTATTTT
TRBV5-1,TRBD2,.,TRBJ2-1,CASMQSSGGMYNEQFF,TGCGCCAGCATGCAGAGTAGCGGGGGAATGTACAATGAGCAGTTCTTC
TRBV6-1,.,.,TRBJ2-7,CASMRRSTGADSYEQYF,TGTGCCAGCATGCGGAGATCTACGGGGGCAGACTCCTACGAGCAGTACTTC
TRBV12-3/TRBV12-4,TRBD1,.,TRBJ2-5,CASSLYDRVWETQYF,TGTGCCAGCAGTTTATATGACAGGGTCTGGGAGACCCAGTACTTC
TRBV6-1,TRBD1,few,TRBJ1-5,CACSGTGVHQPQHF,TGTGCCTGCAGCGGGACAGGGGTCCATCAGCCCCAGCATTTT
TRBV29-1,.,.,TRBJ1-5,CSVGGGSQPQHF,TGCAGCGTCGGAGGGGGGTCCCAGCCCCAGCATTTT
TRBV12-3/TRBV12-4,.,many,TRBJ2-1,CASSLVGSEQFF,TGTGCCAGCAGTTTAGTCGGTAGTGAGCAGTTCTTC
TRBV30,.,.,TRBJ2-7,CAWSGAVNYEQYF,TGTGCCTGGAGCGGGGCAGTCAACTACGAGCAGTACTTC
TRBV5-1,.,.,TRBJ1-4,CASSLDREDEKLFF,TGCGCCAGCAGCTTGGACAGGGAGGATGAAAAACTGTTTTTT
TRBV6-1,TRBD1,.,TRBJ1-1,CASINGSPETGRRNGAFF,TGTGCCAGCATCAATGGCTCCCCCGAGACAGGGAGGAGAAACGGAGCTTTCTTT
TRBV7-2,TRBD2,few,TRBJ2-3,CASSLNLAGVNTQYF,TGTGCCAGCAGCTTAAACCTAGCGGGGGTGAATACGCAGTATTTT
TRBV6-5,TRBD1,few,TRBJ2-7,CASSSPTGASYEQYF,TGTGCCAGCAGTTCCCCGACAGGGGCCTCCTACGAGCAGTACTTC